This passage covers 22 T cell receptor beta chains from one sample sequenced in a study of Graves' ophthalmopathy and Graves' hyperthyroidism. RNA transcripts yielded amplified TCR beta CDR3 regions. First-round RT-PCR relied on HTBI primers, and a second-round multiplex PCR came next. TCRdb passed the multiplex PCR reads through MiXCR, listing each CDR3 protein once. The sample records over 14,000 distinct CDR3 sequences, about 50% being singletons. The sample comprised peripheral blood. Every receptor here comes from a woman aged 25 to 45 with Graves' ophthalmopathy.

This chain links TRBV19 with TRBJ2-2, with 13 bases that match TRBD2. CDR3 length: 15 amino acids. Per the germline V gene, CDR1 is LNHDA and CDR2 is SQIVND (reference sequence). V lost 7 bases to trimming and J lost 5 bases; unmatched junction nucleotides: 4. DNA for the CDR3: TGTGCCAGTATAGGGGGACTAGCGGGGACCGGGGAGCTGTTTTTT. This codes for CASIGGLAGTGELFF.

This sequence joins TRBV10-3 and TRBJ2-5, with 9 positions matching TRBD1. CDR1 and CDR2 (germline): ENHRY, SYGVKD. There are 18 residues in the CDR3. V dropped 3 bases and J dropped 2; count of bases not matched to a gene: 13. In nucleotides, the CDR3 is TGTGCCATCAGTGATAGAGAACAGGGGGCAGGGTCGCAAGAGACCCAGTACTTC. As protein: CAISDREQGAGSQETQYF.

This clonotype was counted between two and nine times. The chain is built from TRBV6-6 and TRBJ1-2; TRBD1 aligns across 7 bases. From germline, CDR1 is MNHNY and CDR2 SVGAGI (reference sequence). J was trimmed by 7 bases and V by 5 bases; bases with no gene match: 7. CDR3 length: 13 amino acids. In DNA form, the CDR3 reads TGTGCCAGCAGTGTAGACAGGGCTGGTGGCTACACCTTC. This sequence encodes CASSVDRAGGYTF.

The chain couples TRBV10-3 to TRBJ1-5; no reliable D call. CDR1 is ENHRY and CDR2 is SYGVKD in the germline V gene. The CDR3 loop spans 10 amino acids. The V end was cut by 5 bases, the J end by 6 bases, with 2 bases between. The CDR3 DNA reads as TGTGCCATCAGTAGTCAGCCCCAGCATTTT. Residues: CAISSQPQHF.

The sample holds a few counts of this clonotype. V usage is TRBV14 and J usage is TRBJ1-2; D is perhaps TRBD1 (6 bases). Germline V gives CDR1 SGHDN, CDR2 FVKESK. Trimming cost V 0 bases and J 7 bases, with 15 bases left between them. The CDR3 spans 15 residues. CDR3 sequence: CASSQDPRGYGGYTF. Written as DNA, the CDR3 is TGTGCCAGCAGCCAAGATCCCAGGGGCTATGGTGGCTACACCTTC.

The CDR3 spells CASSYGGDEQYF. Written as DNA, the CDR3 is TGTGCCAGCAGCTACGGGGGAGACGAGCAGTACTTC. V gene TRBV7-3 combines with J gene TRBJ2-7; D perhaps matches TRBD2 (6 bases). Trimming stripped 4 bases from V and 5 bases from J, with 9 bases between. In germline, CDR1 is SGHTA, CDR2 FQGTGA. This CDR3 is built from 12 residues.

This clonotype was recorded many times. Given a much more abundant clone one base away, this may be a read error. The V call is TRBV6-2 or TRBV6-3, the J call TRBJ2-7; TRBD1 matches at 7 bases. The germline gives CDR1 MNHEY, CDR2 SVGEGT. The CDR3 covers 14 residues. J lost 2 bases, V lost 6 bases, and 7 bases had no gene match. The CDR3, as DNA: TGTGCCAGCAGCTACAGGGGTCTCGCCTACGAGCAGTACTTC. Protein product: CASSYRGLAYEQYF.

This rearrangement joins TRBV9 to TRBJ1-2, with TRBD1 matching 8 bases. Germline V gene data show CDR1 as SGDLS and CDR2 as YYNGEE. Losses at the gene ends were 0 bases for V and 4 bases for J; bases not matched to a gene: 5. The CDR3 is 15 residues long. CDR3 residues: CASSVEPGGSYGYTF. The CDR3 DNA reads as TGTGCCAGCAGCGTAGAGCCAGGGGGCAGCTATGGCTACACCTTC.

J is TRBJ2-3 and V is TRBV5-1; D gene ambiguous. The ends were cut back, 1 base at V and 0 bases at J, with 6 bases in the middle. The CDR3 loop spans 14 amino acids. The germline gives CDR1 SGHRS, CDR2 YFSETQ. CDR3 in DNA: TGCGCCAGCAGCTTGTTACAGAGCACAGATACGCAGTATTTT. Amino acid sequence: CASSLLQSTDTQYF.

The count of this clonotype is one. The chain joins TRBV12-3 or TRBV12-4 to TRBJ1-2; 10 bases map to TRBD1. The ends lost 5 bases at V and 4 bases at J; junction bases unmatched: 4. The CDR3 covers 14 residues. CDR3 DNA: TGTGCCAGCAGTCCAGGACAGGGGGGCTATGGCTACACCTTC. Amino acid sequence: CASSPGQGGYGYTF.

This clonotype was seen many times. The rearrangement uses TRBV11-2 and TRBJ2-1; 11 bases fit TRBD2. The V segment lost 2 bases and the J segment 4 bases; nucleotides outside the gene matches: 10. Germline CDR1 reads SGHAT; CDR2 reads FQNNGV. This CDR3 is 18 amino acids long. As DNA, the CDR3 is TGTGCCAGCAGCTTAAAAAAACGACTAGCGGGATGGTACAATGAGCAGTTCTTC. Translation gives CASSLKKRLAGWYNEQFF. Full variable domain (remainder filled in from reference TRBV11-2 and TRBJ2-1): EAGVAQSPRYKIIEKRQSVAFWCNPISGHATLYWYQQILGQGPKLLIQFQNNGVVDDSQLPKDRFSAERLKGVDSTLKIQPAKLEDSAVYLCASSLKKRLAGWYNEQFFGPGTRLTVL.

In this sample, this clonotype turned up once. The chain carries TRBV27 and TRBJ2-7, with TRBD2 identical over 9 bases. V lost 2 bases and J lost 9; bases outside the gene matches: 5. Germline V lookup: CDR1 MNHEY, CDR2 SMNVEV (reference sequence). The length of the CDR3 is 13 residues. The CDR3 reads CASSLAGGPLQYF. CDR3 in DNA: TGTGCCAGCAGTTTAGCGGGAGGGCCTTTGCAGTACTTC.

By proportion, this clonotype is medium-sized. CDR3 protein: CASSSEGETQYF. DNA of the CDR3: TGTGCCAGCTCCTCGGAGGGTGAGACCCAGTACTTC. The V call is TRBV7-3, the J call TRBJ2-5; possibly TRBD2 for D (6 bases). Germline V gene lookup returns CDR1 SGHTA and CDR2 FQGTGA. The CDR3 loop spans 12 amino acids. V was cut by 8 bases and J by 5 bases, with 12 bases left in between.

V gene TRBV12-3 or TRBV12-4 combines with J gene TRBJ2-7; maybe TRBD1 (6 bases). Trimming left V 6 bases short and J 2 bases short, with 14 bases between. The CDR3 loop spans 14 amino acids. The CDR3 here is CASSPIGGPYEQYF. CDR3 sequence (DNA): TGTGCCAGCAGCCCCATTGGGGGCCCCTACGAGCAGTACTTC.

This clonotype was recorded many times. This sequence joins TRBV20-1 and TRBJ2-7; TRBD1 agrees at 11 bases. Germline assignment: CDR1 DFQATT and CDR2 SNEGSKA (reference sequence). The V and J ends lost 4 bases and 2 bases, in that order; junction bases with no gene match: 4. The CDR3 runs 14 residues. CDR3 coding DNA: TGCAGTGCTAATGGGACAGGGGGTACCTACGAGCAGTACTTC. This codes for CSANGTGGTYEQYF.

Ten or more counts support this clonotype. The chain combines TRBV20-1 with TRBJ2-1; 11 bases are a match to TRBD2. CDR3 length: 14 amino acids. Germline V CDR1 and CDR2: DFQATT, SNEGSKA (reference sequence). V gave up 3 bases and J gave up 7 bases; unmatched junction bases: 5. CDR3: CSARVAGGRNEQFF. The CDR3, as DNA: TGCAGTGCTAGGGTAGCGGGAGGGAGGAATGAGCAGTTCTTC.

The chain joins TRBV11-3 to TRBJ2-5, with TRBD2 matching 12 bases. The CDR3 contains 17 residues. V lost 1 base and J lost 3; bases outside the gene matches: 6. Germline values: CDR1 SGHNT, CDR2 YENEEA. CDR3 in DNA: TGTGCCAGCAGCTTAGGCCGGGGACTAGCGGGTGAAGAGACCCAGTACTTC. Amino acids: CASSLGRGLAGEETQYF.

The chain is built from TRBV11-3 and TRBJ2-1; 9 bases fit TRBD2. CDR1 is SGHNT, CDR2 YENEEA, per germline. Losses at the gene ends were 1 base for V and 4 bases for J; bases not matched to a gene: 8. The CDR3 runs 17 residues. This CDR3 reads CASSLVELAGQYNEQFF. CDR3 nucleotides: TGTGCCAGCAGCTTAGTAGAACTAGCGGGTCAGTACAATGAGCAGTTCTTC.

This clonotype is labeled as large. V is TRBV7-6 and J is TRBJ2-1; tentatively, D is TRBD2 (6 bases). Germline-derived CDR1 and CDR2 are SGHVS and FNYEAQ. This CDR3 region has 13 residues. Trimming took off 1 base at V and 5 bases at J, with 6 bases between the two ends. The CDR3 DNA reads as TGTGCCAGCAGCTTAGGACTAGACAATGAGCAGTTCTTC. Protein: CASSLGLDNEQFF.

This clonotype was observed many times. CDR3 loop: CAGRQPTNEKLFF. CDR3 DNA sequence: TGTGCCGGTCGACAGCCCACTAATGAAAAACTGTTTTTT. The chain couples TRBV2 to TRBJ1-4, with TRBD1 as a possible D gene (5 bases). Germline V gives CDR1 SNHLY, CDR2 FYNNEI. Trimming took 11 bases from V and 2 from J, leaving 12 bases between them. The length of the CDR3 is 13 residues.

Ten or more counts support this clonotype. The chain has TRBV7-6 and TRBJ2-3; D ambiguous. V was pared by 2 bases and J by 4 bases, with 13 bases between. The CDR3 spans 15 residues. Germline V gene lookup returns CDR1 SGHVS and CDR2 FNYEAQ. CDR3 nucleotides: TGTGCCAGCAGCTTATATTCAGTATCGTCAGATACGCAGTATTTT. This codes for CASSLYSVSSDTQYF.

Comments on this clonotype: This could be a read error, since a much larger clone is one nucleotide away. The chain links TRBV15 to TRBJ2-7; either TRBD1 or TRBD2 may supply D (5 bases each). V lost 4 bases and J 3 bases, leaving 16 bases between the germline ends. The CDR3 is 15 amino acids. Germline values: CDR1 LNHNV, CDR2 YYDKDF (reference sequence). CDR3: CATSTGHSRGYEQYF. The CDR3 coding sequence is TGTGCCACCAGCACAGGGCACAGCCGGGGCTACGAGCAGTACTTC. Full variable domain (missing parts from reference TRBV15 and TRBJ2-7): DAMVIQNPRYQVTQFGKPVTLSCSQTLNHNVMYWYQQKSSQAPKLLFHYYDKDFNNEADTPDNFQSRRPNTSFCFLDIRSPGLGDTAMYLCATSTGHSRGYEQYFGPGTRLTVT.